These T cell receptor beta chains were read from a single sample in a study of blood T cell repertoires in COVID-19. The protocol was immunoSEQ multiplex PCR, while the TCRdb copy is restricted to in-frame clones and leaves out a portion. Here the sample spans approximately 100,000 clones, around 75% being singletons. The sample was peripheral blood. Every receptor here comes from a man in his 70s with acute or convalescent COVID-19. CDR3s include the opening cysteine and the closing phenylalanine or tryptophan. A D gene is named only where the DNA matches it firmly. Only part of the rows carry a size: once, few, many, or a class if the clone is expanded.

d_call j_call v_call clone_size cdr3_nt cdr3_aa
NA TRBJ1-4 TRBV5-4 few TGTGCCAGCAGCCTGGGGAGCCAATCGGATGAAAAACTGTTTTTT CASSLGSQSDEKLFF
TRBD1 TRBJ1-4 TRBV6-2/TRBV6-3 few TGTGCCAGCAGTACTCGGCCACGGGACAGGGCGACAACTAATGAAAAACTGTTTTTT CASSTRPRDRATTNEKLFF
TRBD1 TRBJ2-5 TRBV11-2 NA TGTGCCAGCAGCAGGGACAGGGATGAGACCCAGTACTTC CASSRDRDETQYF
NA TRBJ2-7 TRBV5-1 once TGCGCCAGCAGCTTGGGAGGGGGCTACGAGCAGTACTTC CASSLGGGYEQYF
TRBD2 TRBJ2-3 TRBV5-1 NA TGCGCCAGCAGGCCGGGACTAGCGGAGACAGATACGCAGTATTTT CASRPGLAETDTQYF
TRBD2 TRBJ2-2 TRBV7-2 NA TGTGCCAGCAGCTTAGTGAGGCAGGGAGGGGCCGGGGAGCTGTTTTTT CASSLVRQGGAGELFF
TRBD1 TRBJ2-5 TRBV5-1 few TGCGCCAGCAGCTTAGCCGGGACAGGGAAAGAGACCCAGTACTTC CASSLAGTGKETQYF
TRBD1 TRBJ1-6 TRBV18 NA TGTGCCAGCTCACCAACCGGGACAGGGGGCGATTCACCCCTCCACTTT CASSPTGTGGDSPLHF
TRBD1 TRBJ1-2 TRBV28 few TGTGCCAGCAGTTTCAACAGGGGTTCCCACACCTTC CASSFNRGSHTF
TRBD1 TRBJ1-2 TRBV28 NA TGTGCCAGCAGTCTGGGACAGACGAACTATGGCTACACCTTC CASSLGQTNYGYTF
NA TRBJ1-6 TRBV3-1/TRBV3-2 once TGTGCCCGCCGCCCCCTGAATTCACCCCTCCACTTT CARRPLNSPLHF
TRBD2 TRBJ2-7 TRBV7-2 NA TGTGCCAGCAGAGAGGGAGGGACTAGCGGGAGGGCCCACGAGCAGTACTTC CASREGGTSGRAHEQYF
NA TRBJ2-6 TRBV27 NA TGTGCCAGCAGTTTAACTCCGCTGATCTCTGGGGCCAACGTCCTGACTTTC CASSLTPLISGANVLTF
TRBD2 TRBJ2-1 TRBV18 few TGTGCCAGCTCACCGGGACTAGGATCCTACAATGAGCAGTTCTTC CASSPGLGSYNEQFF
NA TRBJ2-1 TRBV27 NA TGTGCCAGCAGCCATCAAGCCAGCGAGCACAATGAGCAGTTCTTC CASSHQASEHNEQFF
TRBD1 TRBJ2-2 TRBV5-1 NA TGCGCCAGCAGCTCACAACCCGGGACAGGGGAAGCCGGGGAGCTGTTTTTT CASSSQPGTGEAGELFF
NA TRBJ2-5 TRBV7-3 NA TGTGCCAGCAGCCGTTCAGGGGAGGGAGCGGAGACCCAGTACTTC CASSRSGEGAETQYF
TRBD2 TRBJ2-7 TRBV11-3 NA TGTGCCAGCAGCTCCGGGACTAGCGGGAATGGCGACGAGCAGTACTTC CASSSGTSGNGDEQYF
NA TRBJ2-7 TRBV28 NA TGTGCCAGCAGTTTATACGGGGTGGCCTACGAGCAGTACTTC CASSLYGVAYEQYF
TRBD1 TRBJ2-7 TRBV5-1 NA TGCGCCAGCAGCTCACCAACAGGGGAAGAGTACTTC CASSSPTGEEYF
NA TRBJ2-6 TRBV7-9 NA TGTGCCAGCAGCCCCGACAGCCCCCCCAAGGGGGCCAACGTCCTGACTTTC CASSPDSPPKGANVLTF
NA TRBJ2-2 TRBV19 once TGTGCCAGTAGTCCACTAGCGAACACCGGGGAGCTGTTTTTT CASSPLANTGELFF
TRBD1 TRBJ1-5 TRBV5-4 NA TGTGCCAGCAGCTTGGGGGGACAGACAAATCAGCCCCAGCATTTT CASSLGGQTNQPQHF
NA TRBJ2-7 TRBV5-4 few TGTGCCAGCAGCTTGGCCGGGGACTCCGCCTACGAGCAGTACTTC CASSLAGDSAYEQYF
TRBD2 TRBJ2-3 TRBV25-1 NA TGTGCCAGCAGTGAAGCTAGCGGAGCTAGCACAGATACGCAGTATTTT CASSEASGASTDTQYF
TRBD2 TRBJ2-2 TRBV2 NA TGTGCCAGCAGTGAAAGTCTAGCGGACTATAAAGGGAACACCGGGGAGCTGTTTTTT CASSESLADYKGNTGELFF
TRBD2 TRBJ2-1 TRBV19 few TGTGCCAGTAGTGGGCGGGAGGGCCTTTCGGATGAGCAGTTCTTC CASSGREGLSDEQFF
TRBD2 TRBJ2-7 TRBV3-1/TRBV3-2 NA TGTGCCAGCAGCCTAGGGACTAGCGGTTACTACGAGCAGTACTTC CASSLGTSGYYEQYF
NA TRBJ1-4 TRBV4-1 many TGCGCCAGCAGCCAAGGACCCGCCGGCGGTGAAAAACTGTTTTTT CASSQGPAGGEKLFF
NA TRBJ1-2 TRBV3-1/TRBV3-2 NA TGTGCCAGCAGCCAAGACAGCCTGGCGGATGGCTACACCTTC CASSQDSLADGYTF
TRBD1 TRBJ1-2 TRBV6-5 NA TGTGCCAGCAGCCCGGACAGGGACTCGTGGGGCTACACCTTC CASSPDRDSWGYTF
NA TRBJ1-1 TRBV27 few TGTGCCAGCAGTTTGGAGGGGGGGAATTCGGGGACTGAAGCTTTCTTT CASSLEGGNSGTEAFF
TRBD1 TRBJ1-4 TRBV9 NA TGTGCCAGCAGCGTAGTGGGGACAGGCAATGAAAAACTGTTTTTT CASSVVGTGNEKLFF
TRBD2 TRBJ2-3 TRBV7-7 NA TGTGCTAGCAGCTTAGGGACTAGCGTCAGCACAGATACGCAGTATTTT CASSLGTSVSTDTQYF
NA TRBJ2-3 TRBV18 NA TGTGCCAGCTCACCCGGACGGGAAGATACGCAGTATTTT CASSPGREDTQYF
NA TRBJ2-7 TRBV13 many TGTGCCAGCAGCTCAAACCAGCGGGTGTCCTACGAGCAGTACTTC CASSSNQRVSYEQYF
NA TRBJ1-2 TRBV21-1 NA TGTGCCAGCAGCAAATCGACAGGGGGAGACTATGGCTACACCTTC CASSKSTGGDYGYTF
NA TRBJ2-7 TRBV28 NA TGTGCCAGCTGTCACTCCTATGGCAGGGTAACTTACGAGCAGTACTTC CASCHSYGRVTYEQYF
NA TRBJ2-7 TRBV19 NA TGTGCCAGTAGTATGCTGCATCGGGAGCAGTACTTC CASSMLHREQYF
NA TRBJ1-2 TRBV5-6 NA TGTGCCAGCAGCTTGGTTTCAGGGGCTAACTATGGCTACACCTTC CASSLVSGANYGYTF
TRBD1 TRBJ1-3 TRBV4-2 NA TGTGCCAGCAGCCAAGATCAGTCAGGCAGGGGGCCAAACACCATATATTTT CASSQDQSGRGPNTIYF
NA TRBJ1-1 TRBV12-5 NA TGTGCTAGTGGGCGGGGGAACACTGAAGCTTTCTTT CASGRGNTEAFF
NA TRBJ1-1 TRBV27 few TGTGCCAGCAGTTTATACAGGGACACTGAAGCTTTCTTT CASSLYRDTEAFF
TRBD2 TRBJ2-2 TRBV24-1 NA TGTGCCACCGGACTAGCGGGAGGGACCGGGGAGCTGTTTTTT CATGLAGGTGELFF
TRBD1 TRBJ2-1 TRBV10-2 NA TGCGCCAGCAGGCCCTGGGGACAGGGCAACAATGAGCAGTTCTTC CASRPWGQGNNEQFF
NA TRBJ2-2 TRBV5-1 NA TGCGCCAGCAGCTTGCTGTACACCGGGGAGCTGTTTTTT CASSLLYTGELFF
NA TRBJ2-5 TRBV20-1 NA TGCAGTGCTAGAGATATCGGCCAGTACTTC CSARDIGQYF
NA TRBJ2-5 TRBV3-1/TRBV3-2 NA TGTGCCAGCAGTCTTCCTCTTAATGTGGGCGCCCAGTACTTC CASSLPLNVGAQYF
NA TRBJ1-2 TRBV24-1 NA TGTGCCACCAGTGATTTGGCGGGGATGGGCTACACCTTC CATSDLAGMGYTF
TRBD2 TRBJ2-2 TRBV5-1 NA TGCGCCAGCAGCTTTAGTAGCGGGAGGGTCACCGGGGAGCTGTTTTTT CASSFSSGRVTGELFF
TRBD2 TRBJ2-3 TRBV4-2 NA TGTGCCAGCAGCCAAGGAAGCGGGAGGGCTCCGGATACGCAGTATTTT CASSQGSGRAPDTQYF
NA TRBJ1-1 TRBV7-3 few TGTGCCAGCAGCTTAGAGGTGAACACTGAAGCTTTCTTT CASSLEVNTEAFF
NA TRBJ1-2 TRBV27 few TGTGCCAGCAGTTTCCAGAATAACTATGGCTACACCTTC CASSFQNNYGYTF
TRBD2 TRBJ2-1 TRBV11-3 NA TGTGCCAGCAGCTTAGGGACTAGCGGGATTTCCGATGAGCAGTTCTTC CASSLGTSGISDEQFF